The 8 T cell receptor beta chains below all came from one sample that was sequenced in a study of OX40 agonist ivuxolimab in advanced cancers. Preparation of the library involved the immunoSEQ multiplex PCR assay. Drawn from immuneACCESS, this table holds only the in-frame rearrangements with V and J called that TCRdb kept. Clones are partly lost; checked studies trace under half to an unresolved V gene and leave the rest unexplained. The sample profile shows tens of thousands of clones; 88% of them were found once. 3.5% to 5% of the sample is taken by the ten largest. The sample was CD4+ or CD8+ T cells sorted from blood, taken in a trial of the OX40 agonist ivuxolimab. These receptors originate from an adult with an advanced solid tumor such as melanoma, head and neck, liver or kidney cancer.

CDR3: CASSLGGSGRQETQYF. CDR3 nucleotide sequence: TGTGCCAGCAGCTTGGGGGGGAGCGGGAGGCAGGAGACCCAGTACTTC. The chain joins TRBV7-6 to TRBJ2-5; 9 nucleotides align to TRBD2. The CDR3 extends over 16 amino acids. V dropped 3 bases and J dropped 5; count of bases not matched to a gene: 10. Germline CDR1 is SGHVS and CDR2 is FNYEAQ.

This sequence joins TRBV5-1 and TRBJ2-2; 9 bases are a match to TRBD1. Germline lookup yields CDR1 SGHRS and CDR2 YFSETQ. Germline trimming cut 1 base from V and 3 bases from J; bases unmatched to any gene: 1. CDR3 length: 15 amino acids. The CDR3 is CASSLRTGDTGELFF. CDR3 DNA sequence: TGCGCCAGCAGCTTGCGGACAGGGGACACCGGGGAGCTGTTTTTT.

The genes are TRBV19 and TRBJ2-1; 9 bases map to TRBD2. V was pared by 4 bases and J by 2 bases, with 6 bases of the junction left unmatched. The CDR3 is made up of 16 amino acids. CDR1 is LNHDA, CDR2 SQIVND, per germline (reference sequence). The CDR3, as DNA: TGTGCCAGTAGTACCCACCCTAGCGGGGCCTACAATGAGCAGTTCTTC. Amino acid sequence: CASSTHPSGAYNEQFF.

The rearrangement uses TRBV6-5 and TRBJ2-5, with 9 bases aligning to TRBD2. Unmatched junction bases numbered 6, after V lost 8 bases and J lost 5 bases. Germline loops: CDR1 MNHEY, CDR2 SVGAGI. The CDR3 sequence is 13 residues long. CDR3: CASRDSGSETQYF. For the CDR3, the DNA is TGTGCCAGCCGCGATAGCGGGAGTGAGACCCAGTACTTC.

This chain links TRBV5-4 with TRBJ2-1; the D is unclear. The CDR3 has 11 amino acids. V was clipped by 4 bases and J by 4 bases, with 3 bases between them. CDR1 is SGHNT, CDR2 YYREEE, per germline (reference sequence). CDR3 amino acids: CASSKYNEQFF. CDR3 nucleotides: TGTGCCAGCAGCAAATACAATGAGCAGTTCTTC.

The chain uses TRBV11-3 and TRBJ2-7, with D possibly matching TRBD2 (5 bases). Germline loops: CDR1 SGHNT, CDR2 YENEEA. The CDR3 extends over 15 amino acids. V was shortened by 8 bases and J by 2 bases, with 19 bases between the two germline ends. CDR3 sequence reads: CASFPPSREAYEQYF. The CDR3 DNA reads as TGTGCCAGCTTCCCCCCGTCTCGGGAAGCCTACGAGCAGTACTTC.

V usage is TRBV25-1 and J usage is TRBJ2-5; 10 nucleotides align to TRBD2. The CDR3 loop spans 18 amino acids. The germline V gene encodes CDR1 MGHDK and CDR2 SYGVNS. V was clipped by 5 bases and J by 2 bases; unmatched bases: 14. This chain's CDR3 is CASSKGVLAGVGQETQYF. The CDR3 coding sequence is TGTGCCAGCAGTAAGGGGGTGCTAGCGGGAGTGGGGCAAGAGACCCAGTACTTC.

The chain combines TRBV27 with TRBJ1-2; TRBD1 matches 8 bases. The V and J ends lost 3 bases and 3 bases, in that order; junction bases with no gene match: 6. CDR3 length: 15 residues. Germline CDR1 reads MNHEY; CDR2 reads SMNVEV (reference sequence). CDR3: CASSLTGQAHYGYTF. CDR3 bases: TGTGCCAGCAGTTTGACGGGACAGGCCCACTATGGCTACACCTTC.